The 14 T cell receptor beta chains below come from one sample, sequenced in a study of cytomegalovirus exposure and HLA in healthy donors. PCR employed 60 Vbeta and 13 Jbeta primers. Sequencing used immunoSEQ multiplex PCR; TCRdb keeps in-frame clones, though not all of them. The profile shows 85,000 to 100,000 clones, approximately 86% of them singletons. The sequenced sample consisted of PBMCs. These receptors were obtained from a man in his thirties or forties in good health and CMV-seropositive.

The V and J genes are TRBV14 and TRBJ1-4; 8 bases are a match to TRBD1. V lost 4 bases to trimming and J lost 8 bases; unmatched junction nucleotides: 3. The V gene's germline CDR1 is SGHDN and CDR2 FVKESK. The CDR3 totals 13 residues. The DNA of the CDR3 is TGTGCCAGCAGCCGTGGGACAGGAGAAAAACTGTTTTTT. As protein: CASSRGTGEKLFF.

V and J are TRBV5-8 and TRBJ1-5; no firm D call. The CDR3 spans 16 residues. V was shortened by 5 bases and J by 3 bases, with 18 bases between the two germline ends. Germline CDR1 reads SGHTS; CDR2 reads YDEGEE. In DNA, the CDR3 is TGTGCCAGCAGACCTCCGAACTCCGGGTACAATCAGCCCCAGCATTTT. This translates into CASRPPNSGYNQPQHF.

This clone showed up just once. The rearrangement links TRBV5-1 to TRBJ2-3, with D hard to call. V lost 0 bases and J 3 bases, leaving 14 bases between the germline ends. Germline loops: CDR1 SGHRS, CDR2 YFSETQ. The length of the CDR3 is 16 residues. The chain's CDR3 is CASSLETRLRTDTQYF. In nucleotides, the CDR3 is TGCGCCAGCAGCTTGGAGACACGGCTACGGACAGATACGCAGTATTTT. Full variable domain (rest looked up from reference TRBV5-1 and TRBJ2-3): KAGVTQTPRYLIKTRGQQVTLSCSPISGHRSVSWYQQTPGQGLQFLFEYFSETQRNKGNFPGRFSGRQFSNSRSEMNVSTLELGDSALYLCASSLETRLRTDTQYFGPGTRLTVL.

V usage is TRBV28 and J usage is TRBJ1-5; D possibly corresponds to TRBD1 (6 bases). CDR1 and CDR2 (germline): MDHEN, SYDVKM. The CDR3 contains 19 residues. Deletions cut 2 bases from V and 0 bases from J, with 20 bases between. CDR3 residues: CASSLRGGGKTYSNQPQHF. CDR3 DNA sequence: TGTGCCAGCAGTTTACGGGGAGGGGGGAAAACTTATAGCAATCAGCCCCAGCATTTT.

The V call is TRBV15, the J call TRBJ2-7; no clear D. This CDR3 region has 12 residues. Germline CDR1 is LNHNV and CDR2 is YYDKDF (reference sequence). With 0 bases removed from V and 5 bases from J, the gap between germline ends came to 5 bases. CDR3 bases: TGTGCCACCAGCAGAGATAGAAACGAGCAGTACTTC. This sequence encodes CATSRDRNEQYF.

This chain uses TRBV4-1 with TRBJ2-3; 7 bases agree with TRBD2. This CDR3 spans 16 amino acids. Germline V gives CDR1 MGHRA, CDR2 YSYEKL. V lost 0 bases to trimming and J lost 5 bases; unmatched junction nucleotides: 8. CDR3 loop: CASSQDGLTGGDTQYF. In DNA, the CDR3 is TGCGCCAGCAGCCAAGATGGGTTAACGGGAGGAGATACGCAGTATTTT.

The chain links TRBV5-8 to TRBJ1-5; 9 positions match TRBD1. The CDR3 totals 16 residues. V shed 1 base, J shed 2 bases, and the junction held 4 bases outside the gene matches. CDR1 and CDR2 from the germline V gene are SGHTS and YDEGEE. The CDR3 DNA is TGTGCCAGCAGCTTGTCGGGACAGGGTGGCAATCAGCCCCAGCATTTT. Amino acids: CASSLSGQGGNQPQHF.

This chain uses TRBV5-1 with TRBJ2-1; TRBD2 aligns across 10 bases. The CDR3 sequence is 14 residues long. Germline CDR1 and CDR2: SGHRS and YFSETQ. J lost 6 bases, V lost 2 bases, and 2 bases had no gene match. As DNA, the CDR3 is TGCGCCAGCAGCTTCCAGCGGGAGGGCAATGAGCAGTTCTTC. Its translation: CASSFQREGNEQFF.

This clone has a single count. The V call is TRBV5-1, the J call TRBJ2-2, with TRBD2 identical over 7 bases. CDR1 is SGHRS, CDR2 YFSETQ, per germline. V was clipped by 4 bases and J by 6 bases; unmatched bases: 12. The CDR3 is 16 amino acids. This CDR3 reads CASSAWTSLSSGELFF. The DNA of the CDR3 is TGCGCCAGCAGCGCCTGGACTAGTTTGTCCTCCGGGGAGCTGTTTTTT. The full variable domain, completed using reference TRBV5-1 and TRBJ2-2, is KAGVTQTPRYLIKTRGQQVTLSCSPISGHRSVSWYQQTPGQGLQFLFEYFSETQRNKGNFPGRFSGRQFSNSRSEMNVSTLELGDSALYLCASSAWTSLSSGELFFGEGSRLTVL.

The chain recombines TRBV5-1 with TRBJ2-1; a weak D match, TRBD1 (5 bases). There are 16 residues in the CDR3. V was shortened by 0 bases and J by 0 bases, with 10 bases between the two germline ends. Germline CDR1 SGHRS, CDR2 YFSETQ. This CDR3 is CASSLEGVGSYNEQFF. Here the CDR3 DNA reads TGCGCCAGCAGCTTGGAAGGGGTCGGCTCCTACAATGAGCAGTTCTTC.

This rearrangement joins TRBV4-1 to TRBJ2-2, with 11 bases lining up with TRBD1. The trim removed 4 bases at V and 1 base at J, leaving 5 bases unmatched. The CDR3 loop spans 17 amino acids. Germline-derived CDR1 and CDR2 are MGHRA and YSYEKL. In nucleotides, the CDR3 is TGCGCCAGCAGCCCGTGGACAGGGGGCCGGAACACCGGGGAGCTGTTTTTT. Amino acids: CASSPWTGGRNTGELFF.

The genes are TRBV28 and TRBJ2-7; D uncertain. The germline CDR1 and CDR2 sequences are MDHEN and SYDVKM. The CDR3 spans 14 residues. Trimming shortened V by 3 bases and J by 2 bases, and 11 bases separated the two germline ends. CDR3 region: CASSLKRTTYEQYF. CDR3 in DNA: TGTGCCAGCAGTTTGAAGAGAACTACCTACGAGCAGTACTTC.

This clone was found a few times. The chain links TRBV4-1 to TRBJ2-7, with D tentatively TRBD1 (6 bases). The CDR3 loop spans 17 amino acids. V lost 4 bases, J lost 3 bases, and 22 bases lay in between. Germline loops: CDR1 MGHRA, CDR2 YSYEKL. The CDR3 bases are TGCGCCAGCAGCCGGGGTCGTCTTGGACAGAAGCACTACGAGCAGTACTTC. As protein: CASSRGRLGQKHYEQYF.

V is TRBV27 and J is TRBJ1-1, with D hard to call. The ends were cut back, 3 bases at V and 1 base at J, with 6 bases in the middle. This CDR3 spans 13 amino acids. CDR1 is MNHEY, CDR2 SMNVEV, per germline (reference sequence). The CDR3 DNA reads TGTGCCAGCAGTTTTGGAGAGAACACTGAAGCTTTCTTT. Protein: CASSFGENTEAFF.